This T cell receptor (beta chain) was profiled in a study of cytomegalovirus exposure and HLA in healthy donors. Study-level points and caveats: About 150 TCR beta chains were listed as cytomegalovirus-associated. In vitro data verified a few CMV-associated chains as specific for CMV antigens.

With regard to this clone: What it binds is not known.

Assay: immunoSEQ multiplex PCR; the TCRdb copy retains only in-frame clones and omits some. The data show some 170,000 clones, with 84% seen just once and more than 8.5% held by the top ten. Germline values: CDR1 SEHNR, CDR2 FQNEAQ (reference sequence). There are 15 residues in the CDR3. V shed 2 bases, J shed 5 bases, and the junction held 5 bases outside the gene matches. This TCR came from a man aged 25 to 45 in good health and CMV-seropositive. The sample comprised PBMCs. This sequence joins TRBV7-9 and TRBJ1-4; 7 bases agree with TRBD1. The CDR3 DNA follows: TGTGCCAGCAGCTTATATCAGGGGGGCAATGAAAAACTGTTTTTT. Its translation is CASSLYQGGNEKLFF.